This TCR beta chain was identified during a study of cytomegalovirus exposure and HLA in healthy donors. For the study at large: Earlier findings included about 120 million unique TCR beta sequences obtained from some 180 million T cells. Of all 360 or so donors who were genotyped, around 79% belonged to the Caucasian-associated ancestry cluster.

The PCR made use of 60 Vbeta and 13 Jbeta primers. Assay used: immunoSEQ multiplex PCR; TCRdb lists only in-frame clones, some missing. Found here are approximately 100,000 clones, roughly 88% of them singletons; the top ten hold roughly 1.2%. The specimen was PBMCs. The origin of this receptor is a woman aged 18-29 years in good health and CMV-seronegative.

The DNA of the CDR3 is TGTGCCAGCAGCCACCGAACGACTAGCGGGAGAGGCACAGATACGCAGTATTTT. Protein product: CASSHRTTSGRGTDTQYF. The rearrangement uses TRBV4-2 and TRBJ2-3; 12 positions agree with TRBD2. The trim removed 3 bases at V and 1 base at J, leaving 8 bases unmatched. Germline-derived CDR1 and CDR2 are LGHNA and YNFKEQ. The CDR3 spans 18 residues.